This TCR beta chain originates from a study of T and B cells in COVID-19 patients. Study-level background: The recovered cohort's median age was approximately 37 years, versus less than 75 years in active infection. Study-level results: Few blood samples existed from mildly ill patients during symptoms or early in severe cases. Exclusive to the recovered cohort were some 2,300 TCR clusters, around 30 of them with low generation probability.

A word on this clonotype: Its antigen remains unidentified.

BIOMED2 TRB-A/B primer pools were used in multiplex TRB PCR. One entry per CDR3 protein results from TCRdb running MiXCR on the multiplex PCR reads. Of some 2,000 distinct CDR3 sequences in the sample, approximately 27% were seen once. This CDR3 is 15 amino acids long. Germline CDR1 and CDR2: LGHNA and YSLEER. V dropped 0 bases and J dropped 7 bases, with 15 bases sitting between them. From blood, about 250-500 ng of genomic DNA served as TRB template. The chain joins TRBV4-3 to TRBJ2-5; D is uncertain. The sequence was collected from a human donor with active COVID-19. The specimen was blood. The CDR3 here is CASSQEDRAGGTQYF. For the CDR3, the DNA is TGCGCCAGCAGCCAAGAGGACCGAGCCGGTGGGACCCAGTACTTC.